This TCR beta chain was captured in a study of T cell repertoires in cytomegalovirus infection. Overall study context: Shared public TCR beta signatures pointed to both CMV infection and a matching HLA type. Broader study findings: Clonotypes of TCR beta that were HLA-C-restricted and CMV-specific dominated the ex vivo response.

This CDR3 comprises 16 residues. CDR1 and CDR2 from the germline V gene are ENHRY and SYGVKD. The germline V and J ends were trimmed by 3 bases and 1 base, with 15 bases remaining between them. This clonotype occurred a few times. Its target is not known. TCRdb re-called the reads through MiXCR, storing one row per CDR3 protein. Here the sample spans 700,000 to 950,000 distinct CDR3 sequences, roughly 33% being singletons. Sequencing used cultured CD8+ T cells from PBMCs, obtained from culture after CMV antigen stimulation. This clonotype was sampled from a human donor in good health (CMV status not recorded). Some clones in this sample may be carry-over from other donors' samples. This chain joins TRBV10-3 and TRBJ1-1; D is ambiguous. For the CDR3, the DNA is TGTGCCATCAGTGAAGGACGGCGGGGTTGGAACACTGAAGCTTTCTTT. As protein: CAISEGRRGWNTEAFF.